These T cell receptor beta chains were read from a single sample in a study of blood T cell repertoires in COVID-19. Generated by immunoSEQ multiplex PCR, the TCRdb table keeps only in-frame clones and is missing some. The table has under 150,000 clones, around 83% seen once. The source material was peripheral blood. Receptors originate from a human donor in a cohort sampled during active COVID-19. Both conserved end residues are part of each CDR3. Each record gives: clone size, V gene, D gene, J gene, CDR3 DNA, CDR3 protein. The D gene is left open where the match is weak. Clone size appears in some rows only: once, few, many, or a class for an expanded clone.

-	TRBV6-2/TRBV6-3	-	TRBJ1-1	TGTGCCAGCAGCCTCCCCGTTGGACAGCAGAACACTGAAGCTTTCTTT	CASSLPVGQQNTEAFF
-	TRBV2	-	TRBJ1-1	TGTGCCAGCAGTGAGAGGGTTGAAGCTTTCTTT	CASSERVEAFF
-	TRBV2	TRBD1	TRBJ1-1	TGTGCCAGCAGTGTTGGGACAGGGTCAACTGAAGCTTTCTTT	CASSVGTGSTEAFF
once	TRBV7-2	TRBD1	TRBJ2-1	TGTGCCAGCAGCCAGACAGGGGGCAGTTCTGAGCAGTTCTTC	CASSQTGGSSEQFF
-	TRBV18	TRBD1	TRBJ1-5	TGTGCCAGCTCACCACTAGGACAGGGCAATCAGCCCCAGCATTTT	CASSPLGQGNQPQHF
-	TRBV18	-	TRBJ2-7	TGTGCCAGCTCACCACCTTACCGGGACGAGCAGTACTTC	CASSPPYRDEQYF
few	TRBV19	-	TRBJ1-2	TGTGCCAGTAGCTCCAGGCTCCTTAACTATGGCTACACCTTC	CASSSRLLNYGYTF
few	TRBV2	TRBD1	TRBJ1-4	TGTGCCAGCAGCGACCTGGACAGGGCTGTAGAAAAACTGTTTTTT	CASSDLDRAVEKLFF
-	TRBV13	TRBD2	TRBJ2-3	TGTGCCAGCAGCTTAGTCGGCGGGGGAGATACGCAGTATTTT	CASSLVGGGDTQYF
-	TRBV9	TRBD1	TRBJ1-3	TGTGCCAGCAGCGCAGGGACAGGGGGAGGAAACACCATATATTTT	CASSAGTGGGNTIYF
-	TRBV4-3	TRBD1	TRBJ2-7	TGCGCCAGCAGCCAAGGGCAGGGGGCATCCTACGAGCAGTACTTC	CASSQGQGASYEQYF
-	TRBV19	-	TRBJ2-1	TGTGCCAGTAGTGAATCGGGACTCTACAATGAGCAGTTCTTC	CASSESGLYNEQFF
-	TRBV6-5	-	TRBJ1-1	TGTGCCAGCAGTAGGGGGGGCACTGAAGCTTTCTTT	CASSRGGTEAFF
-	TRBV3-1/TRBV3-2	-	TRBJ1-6	TGTGCCAGCAGCCACGAAGGAGGGAATTCACCCCTCCACTTT	CASSHEGGNSPLHF
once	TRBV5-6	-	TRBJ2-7	TGTGCCAGCAGCCCTCTGGCGGAAAGCTCCTACGAGCAGTACTTC	CASSPLAESSYEQYF
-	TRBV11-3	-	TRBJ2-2	TGTGCCAGCAGCTTAGATGCGACTAGTCCCTCCGGGGAGCTGTTTTTT	CASSLDATSPSGELFF
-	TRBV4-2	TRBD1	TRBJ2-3	TGTGCCAGCAGCCCAGGGGCCGACAGGGGTTTAAGCGATACGCAGTATTTT	CASSPGADRGLSDTQYF
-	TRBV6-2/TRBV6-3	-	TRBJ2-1	TGTGCCAGCAGTTACTCCTGGCGGGACTCCTACAATGAGCAGTTCTTC	CASSYSWRDSYNEQFF
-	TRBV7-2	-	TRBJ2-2	TGTGCCAGCAGCTTAGTCCCGAGTGCCGGGGAGCTGTTTTTT	CASSLVPSAGELFF
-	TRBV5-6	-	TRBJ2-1	TGTGCCAGCAGCCCAGAGAGGAATGAGCAGTTCTTC	CASSPERNEQFF
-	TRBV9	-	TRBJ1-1	TGTGCCAGCAGCGTAGGCGGGAGTGTGGGTACTGAAGCTTTCTTT	CASSVGGSVGTEAFF
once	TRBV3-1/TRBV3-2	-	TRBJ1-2	TGTGCCAGCAGCCAGCCACAGGGAGCGGGCTACACCTTC	CASSQPQGAGYTF
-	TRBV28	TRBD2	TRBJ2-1	TGTGCCAGCAGGCCCCTAGCGGGAGGGTTTAAGGTGTACAATGAGCAGTTCTTC	CASRPLAGGFKVYNEQFF
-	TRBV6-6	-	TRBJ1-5	TGTGCCAGCAGTTACCCCGCCATCGGGTTGAATCAGCCCCAGCATTTT	CASSYPAIGLNQPQHF
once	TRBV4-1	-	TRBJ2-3	TGCGCCAGCAGTCGACTAGGGGGCACAGATACGCAGTATTTT	CASSRLGGTDTQYF
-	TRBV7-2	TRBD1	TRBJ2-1	TGTGCCAGCAGCTTCGACAGGGGGCGGAACAATGAGCAGTTCTTC	CASSFDRGRNNEQFF
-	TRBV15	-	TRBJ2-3	TGTGCCACCGCGGAGGCCTTAGATACGCAGTATTTT	CATAEALDTQYF
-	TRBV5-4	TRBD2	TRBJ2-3	TGTGCCAGCAGCTCTGGGGGACTAGCGGGGGAAAGCACAGATACGCAGTATTTT	CASSSGGLAGESTDTQYF
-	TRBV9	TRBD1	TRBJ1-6	TGTGCCAGCAGCGTAGGGACAGGGGTCTCACCCCTCCACTTT	CASSVGTGVSPLHF
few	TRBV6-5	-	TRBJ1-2	TGTGCCAGCAGGAAAGGGGGATGGGGCTATGGCTACACCTTC	CASRKGGWGYGYTF
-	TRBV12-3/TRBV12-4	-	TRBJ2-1	TGTGCCAGCAAGTTCGGTTACAATGAGCAGTTCTTC	CASKFGYNEQFF
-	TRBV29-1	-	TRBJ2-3	TGCAGCGCTATGACTAGTGGCGGAAGCACAGATACGCAGTATTTT	CSAMTSGGSTDTQYF
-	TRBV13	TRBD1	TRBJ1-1	TGTGCCAGCAGCTTAGTAGGACAGGGGTGGACTGAAGCTTTCTTT	CASSLVGQGWTEAFF
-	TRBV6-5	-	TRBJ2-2	TGTGCCAGCAGTTACGAGGGAACCGGGGAGCTGTTTTTT	CASSYEGTGELFF
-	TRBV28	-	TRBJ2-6	TGTGCCAGCAAGCAGGGATTGACCAACGTCCTGACTTTC	CASKQGLTNVLTF
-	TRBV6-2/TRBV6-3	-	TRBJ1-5	TGTGCCAGCAGTTACTCAGGAGGGGTACCCCAGCATTTT	CASSYSGGVPQHF
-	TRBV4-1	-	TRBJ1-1	TGCGCCAGCAGCCAAGCGGGTGAAGCTTTCTTT	CASSQAGEAFF
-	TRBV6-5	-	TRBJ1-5	TGTGCCAGCAGTAGGACAGTCAATCAGCCCCAGCATTTT	CASSRTVNQPQHF
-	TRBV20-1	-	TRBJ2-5	TGCAGTGCTAGTGGGCAGGGCGAGACCCAGTACTTC	CSASGQGETQYF
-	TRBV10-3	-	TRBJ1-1	TGTGCCATCAGTGAGTCCGGGGGGCTCGGAGCTTTCTTT	CAISESGGLGAFF
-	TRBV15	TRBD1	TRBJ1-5	TGTGCCACCAGCAGAGGCTTGATAGGGACAGGGGTGGGCAATCAGCCCCAGCATTTT	CATSRGLIGTGVGNQPQHF
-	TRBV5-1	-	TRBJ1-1	TGCGCCAGCAGCTTCTCACGGTCCCAGGACACTGAAGCTTTCTTT	CASSFSRSQDTEAFF
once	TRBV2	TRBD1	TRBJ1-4	TGTGCCAGCACCCAGGACAGGGCCGCAACTAATGAAAAACTGTTTTTT	CASTQDRAATNEKLFF
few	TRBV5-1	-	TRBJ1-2	TGCGCCAGCAACCCCGGTCGGGGTGTGGGCTATGGCTACACCTTC	CASNPGRGVGYGYTF
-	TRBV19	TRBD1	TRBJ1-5	TGTGCCAGTAGTTTACCGGGACAGGGGAGACCCCAGCATTTT	CASSLPGQGRPQHF
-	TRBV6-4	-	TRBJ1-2	TGTGCCAGCAGTGAACAGGGTTCCGGCTATGGCTACACCTTC	CASSEQGSGYGYTF
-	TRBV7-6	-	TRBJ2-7	TGTGCCAGCAGCTTATCGGGGAACGAGCAGTACTTC	CASSLSGNEQYF
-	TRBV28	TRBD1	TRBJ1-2	TGTGCCAGCAGTTTACAGGGGGACAACTATGGCTACACCTTC	CASSLQGDNYGYTF